Only one count was recorded for the clone carrying this TCR beta chain. This entry is derived from a study of blood T cell repertoires in COVID-19. Looking at the study overall: Acute-phase and convalescent COVID-19 samples originated in the United States, Italy and Spain. T cells, B-cell-depleted T cells, or PBMCs provided the cDNA or gDNA that served as material.

How the authors handled the data: Reference gene primer amplification in the assay estimated nucleated cell counts. Assay: immunoSEQ multiplex PCR; the TCRdb copy retains only in-frame clones and omits some. That table gives V, J and clone size, and the DNA gave D and trimming. The sample contains a few hundred thousand clones, 89% of which appear only once. This TCR was recovered from a man between 18 and 29 years old who had recovered from COVID-19. Sequenced material: peripheral blood.

The CDR3 protein is CASSERTVSNQPQHF. In nucleotides, the CDR3 is TGTGCCAGCAGTGAACGGACAGTTAGCAATCAGCCCCAGCATTTT. The chain joins TRBV6-1 to TRBJ1-5; possibly TRBD1 for D (6 bases). The CDR3 is 15 amino acids. The V gene lost 2 bases and the J gene lost 0 bases, with 8 bases spanning the gap. Looked up from germline, CDR1 is MNHNS and CDR2 is SASEGT.